This record concerns one T cell receptor (beta chain) sequence. The source of the sample is a study of shared clonotypes between healthy human individuals. Produced via immunoSEQ multiplex PCR; TCRdb's table is partial and in-frame only. This table holds about 550,000 clones, around 95% found once. V shed 1 base and J shed 4 bases, with 8 bases lying between them. The CDR3 is made up of 14 amino acids. Germline-derived CDR1 and CDR2 are SGDLS and YYNGEE. CD8 cells classed as naive were CD45RO-negative and positively selected for CCR7, excluding terminally differentiated effector memory CD45RA+ cells. This TCR was recovered from a woman aged 30 to 39 in good health. The sequencing sample was made of naive CD8+ T cells sorted from blood. The V gene is TRBV9, the J gene TRBJ2-2; the D gene is possibly TRBD1 (5 bases). CDR3 region: CASSVQGSTGELFF. CDR3 nucleotides: TGTGCCAGCAGCGTACAGGGAAGCACCGGGGAGCTGTTTTTT.